The 27 T cell receptor beta chains below come from one sample, sequenced in a study of untreated major depressive disorder. No cognate antigen is known for these TCRs. TCRdb's table, derived via immunoSEQ multiplex PCR, lists solely in-frame clones and lacks some. The sample consists of approximately 25,000 clones, around 90% of them appearing once. Study results and caveats: Compared with controls, depressed patients showed more TRBV05-01 (Vbeta 5.1) usage in CD4+ T cells.

The sequenced material came from CD4+ T cells from PBMCs. The receptors were gathered from a woman aged 25 to 39 with major depressive disorder.

The chain recombines TRBV6-5 with TRBJ1-1; tentatively, D is TRBD1 (6 bases). Trimming left V 4 bases short and J 5 bases short, with 14 bases between. CDR1 is MNHEY, CDR2 SVGAGI, per germline. The CDR3 is 14 amino acids. The CDR3 nucleotides read TGTGCCAGCAGTTGGGCGGGGGCACGGACTGAAGCTTTCTTT. Its translation: CASSWAGARTEAFF.

This clone appeared a few times. This chain uses TRBV28 with TRBJ1-5; D is uncertain. Germline V gene lookup returns CDR1 MDHEN and CDR2 SYDVKM. The CDR3 is 13 amino acids. V lost 5 bases to trimming and J lost 7 bases, with 12 bases between them. The CDR3 nucleotides read TGTGCCAGCAGTCCCCTCCGGGTACAGCCCCAGCATTTT. This codes for CASSPLRVQPQHF.

This clone was found once. This chain connects TRBV28 to TRBJ2-1; TRBD2 matches at 9 bases. With V trimmed by 8 bases and J by 8 bases, 16 bases remained unmatched. This CDR3 is 16 amino acids long. CDR1 MDHEN and CDR2 SYDVKM come from the germline V gene. The DNA of the CDR3 is TGTGCCAGCGTCGTGGCCGGGAGAATAGCGGGGGATGAGCAGTTCTTC. As protein: CASVVAGRIAGDEQFF. Supplemented by reference TRBV28 and TRBJ2-1, the full variable domain reads DVKVTQSSRYLVKRTGEKVFLECVQDMDHENMFWYRQDPGLGLRLIYFSYDVKMKEKGDIPEGYSVSREKKERFSLILESASTNQTSMYLCASVVAGRIAGDEQFFGPGTRLTVL.

This chain connects TRBV7-9 to TRBJ1-1; 8 positions match TRBD1. The V gene's germline CDR1 is SEHNR and CDR2 FQNEAQ (reference sequence). This CDR3 has 13 residues. The V segment lost 4 bases and the J segment 8 bases; nucleotides outside the gene matches: 6. Here the CDR3 DNA reads TGTGCCAGCAGCTATGGACAGGGAGGGGAAGCTTTCTTT. Residues: CASSYGQGGEAFF.

This clone was recorded only once. The rearrangement uses TRBV14 and TRBJ2-7; 8 nucleotides agree with TRBD1. Germline assignment: CDR1 SGHDN and CDR2 FVKESK. The CDR3 totals 14 residues. J lost 6 bases, V lost 2 bases, and 6 bases had no gene match. The CDR3 loop is CASSQLITGGEQYF. Here the CDR3 DNA reads TGTGCCAGCAGCCAATTGATAACAGGGGGCGAGCAGTACTTC.

CDR3 DNA sequence: TGTGCCAGCAGCGTAGGAGTCGGGGCATTGGAAAAACTGTTTTTT. This codes for CASSVGVGALEKLFF. This sequence joins TRBV9 and TRBJ1-4; D might be TRBD1 (5 bases). The CDR3 loop spans 15 amino acids. The germline CDR1 and CDR2 sequences are SGDLS and YYNGEE. V gave up 0 bases and J gave up 8 bases, with 14 bases separating them.

The chain couples TRBV15 to TRBJ1-4; perhaps TRBD1 as D (6 bases). The V end lost 0 bases, the J end lost 15 bases, and 8 bases lay between the germline ends. This CDR3 contains 11 residues. The germline V gene has CDR1 LNHNV and CDR2 YYDKDF (reference sequence). CDR3: CATSREGGMFF. CDR3 DNA sequence: TGTGCCACCAGCAGAGAAGGGGGTATGTTTTTT.

This clone came up once. The rearrangement joins TRBV11-2 to TRBJ2-7, with D possibly called TRBD1 or TRBD2 (5 bases each). The CDR3 contains 14 residues. Trimming removed 5 bases at V and 3 bases at J, with 14 bases between. Germline-derived CDR1 and CDR2 are SGHAT and FQNNGV. CDR3 sequence: CASSHGTEVYEQYF. As DNA, the CDR3 is TGTGCCAGCAGCCACGGGACGGAGGTCTACGAGCAGTACTTC.

The chain uses TRBV5-5 and TRBJ2-7; weak D call: TRBD1 (6 bases). The CDR3 has 15 amino acids. CDR1 is SGHKS, CDR2 YYEKEE, per germline (reference sequence). V shed 2 bases and J shed 2 bases, with 14 bases lying between them. The CDR3 protein is CASSFATGHPYEQYF. The CDR3 nucleotides are TGTGCCAGCAGCTTCGCGACAGGACATCCCTACGAGCAGTACTTC.

V is TRBV9 and J is TRBJ1-4; D gene uncertain. The CDR3 loop spans 14 amino acids. Germline V gene sequence: CDR1 SGDLS, CDR2 YYNGEE. With 0 bases removed from V and 2 bases from J, the gap between germline ends came to 5 bases. The CDR3 here is CASSVGQTNEKLFF. The CDR3 DNA is TGTGCCAGCAGCGTAGGGCAGACTAATGAAAAACTGTTTTTT.

The genes are TRBV6-1 and TRBJ2-7; weak D call: TRBD1 (7 bases). CDR3 length: 14 amino acids. The ends were cut back, 3 bases at V and 6 bases at J, with 15 bases in the middle. Germline CDR1 and CDR2: MNHNS and SASEGT. This CDR3 reads CASSEFQGGFEQYF. DNA for the CDR3: TGTGCCAGCAGTGAGTTCCAGGGGGGATTCGAGCAGTACTTC.

This clone was found a few times. This chain joins TRBV20-1 and TRBJ1-2, with no clear D. The CDR3 consists of 11 residues. The germline V gene has CDR1 DFQATT and CDR2 SNEGSKA (reference sequence). Trimming left V 6 bases short and J 4 bases short, with 9 bases between. The CDR3 coding sequence is TGCAGTGCGGGCCCCAGCTATGGCTACACCTTC. This codes for CSAGPSYGYTF.

This chain links TRBV4-2 with TRBJ2-5, with D unresolved. V gave up 1 base and J gave up 1 base, with 10 bases separating them. This CDR3 contains 15 residues. CDR1 LGHNA and CDR2 YNFKEQ come from the germline V gene. CDR3 nucleotide sequence: TGTGCCAGCAGCCAAGTCATGGCTACCCAAGAGACCCAGTACTTC. It yields the protein CASSQVMATQETQYF.

The rearrangement uses TRBV7-2 and TRBJ2-7; D is ambiguous. The germline V gene has CDR1 SGHTA and CDR2 FQGNSA. V was pared by 7 bases and J by 1 base, with 11 bases between. This CDR3 spans 13 amino acids. CDR3 bases: TGTGCCAGCACCACCACTACATCCTACGAGCAGTACTTC. Its translation: CASTTTTSYEQYF. Supplemented by reference TRBV7-2 and TRBJ2-7, the full variable domain reads GAGVSQSPSNKVTEKGKDVELRCDPISGHTALYWYRQSLGQGLEFLIYFQGNSAPDKSGLPSDRFSAERTGGSVSTLTIQRTQQEDSAVYLCASTTTTSYEQYFGPGTRLTVT.

The V call is TRBV25-1, the J call TRBJ1-3; D is ambiguous. This CDR3 contains 13 residues. The germline V and J ends were trimmed by 5 bases and 4 bases, with 9 bases remaining between them. The germline V gene encodes CDR1 MGHDK and CDR2 SYGVNS. The CDR3 sequence is CASSHPSGNTIYF. CDR3 bases: TGTGCCAGCAGTCACCCCTCGGGAAACACCATATATTTT.

The rearrangement joins TRBV13 to TRBJ1-5, with D possibly matching TRBD1 (5 bases). The length of the CDR3 is 14 residues. V was clipped by 5 bases and J by 0 bases, with 8 bases between them. CDR1 and CDR2 from the germline V gene are PRHDT and FYEKMQ (reference sequence). DNA for the CDR3: TGTGCCAGCAGCGCGGGGACTAGCAATCAGCCCCAGCATTTT. Translation: CASSAGTSNQPQHF. The variable domain in full, with the rest retrieved from reference TRBV13 and TRBJ1-5, is AAGVIQSPRHLIKEKRETATLKCYPIPRHDTVYWYQQGPGQDPQFLISFYEKMQSDKGSIPDRFSAQQFSDYHSELNMSSLELGDSALYFCASSAGTSNQPQHFGDGTRLSIL.

This chain connects TRBV6-5 to TRBJ2-7; TRBD2 matches at 7 bases. Germline values: CDR1 MNHEY, CDR2 SVGAGI. The ends lost 3 bases at V and 5 bases at J; junction bases unmatched: 4. The CDR3 is 13 residues long. The CDR3 coding sequence is TGTGCCAGCAGTTATCGGGGGGTCCACGAGCAGTACTTC. Protein sequence: CASSYRGVHEQYF.

The CDR3 reads CASSLAHTYEQYF. The CDR3 coding sequence is TGTGCCAGCAGCTTAGCACACACCTACGAGCAGTACTTC. The chain carries TRBV7-9 and TRBJ2-7; D unclear. Germline V gives CDR1 SEHNR, CDR2 FQNEAQ (reference sequence). The V end was cut by 0 bases, the J end by 2 bases, with 5 bases between. This CDR3 has 13 residues.

The chain combines TRBV11-2 with TRBJ1-3; D unresolved. The germline V gene has CDR1 SGHAT and CDR2 FQNNGV. Trimming took off 5 bases at V and 4 bases at J, with 15 bases between the two ends. The CDR3 runs to 15 residues. DNA for the CDR3: TGTGCCAGCAGCCGACCGGGAACGCGCGGAAACACCATATATTTT. This gives the protein CASSRPGTRGNTIYF.

The rearrangement joins TRBV5-1 to TRBJ2-7; possibly TRBD2 for D (5 bases). CDR3 length: 14 amino acids. Germline V gene data show CDR1 as SGHRS and CDR2 as YFSETQ. Deletions cut 4 bases from V and 2 bases from J, with 13 bases between. The CDR3 protein is CASSKDGKTYEQYF. The CDR3 region has the DNA TGCGCCAGCAGCAAGGACGGGAAGACCTACGAGCAGTACTTC.

The genes are TRBV4-3 and TRBJ2-2; 13 bases fit TRBD2. Per germline, CDR1 LGHNA and CDR2 YSLEER. This CDR3 spans 18 amino acids. J gave up 4 bases and V 0 bases, and 5 bases lay outside the gene matches. Here the CDR3 DNA reads TGCGCCAGCAGCCAAGAGTTCGGGACTAGCGGGACCACCGGGGAGCTGTTTTTT. The encoded protein is CASSQEFGTSGTTGELFF.

V gene TRBV2 combines with J gene TRBJ2-3; 9 bases align to TRBD2. The CDR3 has 14 amino acids. Germline-derived CDR1 and CDR2 are SNHLY and FYNNEI. V lost 6 bases, J lost 3 bases, and 4 bases stayed unmatched. The DNA of the CDR3 is TGTGCCAGCAGGCGGGGGGGCCCGACAGATACGCAGTATTTT. As protein: CASRRGGPTDTQYF.

The J gene is TRBJ2-1, the V gene TRBV6-5; possible D gene TRBD1, 6 bases. The length of the CDR3 is 13 residues. CDR1 and CDR2 from the germline V gene are MNHEY and SVGAGI. Trimming took 5 bases from V and 2 from J, leaving 7 bases between them. CDR3 residues: CASSRQAYNEQFF. The CDR3 bases are TGTGCCAGCAGTCGACAGGCCTACAATGAGCAGTTCTTC.

J is TRBJ2-7 and V is TRBV28; D is perhaps TRBD1 (5 bases). Trimming removed 2 bases from V and 0 bases from J, with 8 bases in between. Germline V gene data show CDR1 as MDHEN and CDR2 as SYDVKM. This CDR3 is 14 amino acids long. In DNA form, the CDR3 reads TGTGCCAGCAGTTTACCAGGGTTCTCCTACGAGCAGTACTTC. This codes for CASSLPGFSYEQYF.

V usage is TRBV27 and J usage is TRBJ2-6; tentative D call: TRBD1 (6 bases). Trimming took 7 bases from V and 0 from J, leaving 10 bases between them. This CDR3 has 15 amino acids. Germline V CDR1 and CDR2: MNHEY, SMNVEV (reference sequence). The DNA for the CDR3 is TGTGCCAGCACGGACAGACGCTCTGGGGCCAACGTCCTGACTTTC. Its protein is CASTDRRSGANVLTF.

This sequence joins TRBV2 and TRBJ2-5; 10 bases agree with TRBD2. The CDR3 contains 13 residues. Trimming at V came to 8 bases and at J to 6 bases, leaving 6 bases not matched to a gene. Germline-derived CDR1 and CDR2 are SNHLY and FYNNEI. CDR3 nucleotide sequence: TGTGCCAGCCGACTAGCGGGTGGGAAGACCCAGTACTTC. Its protein product is CASRLAGGKTQYF. Full variable domain (rest looked up from reference TRBV2 and TRBJ2-5): EPEVTQTPSHQVTQMGQEVILRCVPISNHLYFYWYRQILGQKVEFLVSFYNNEISEKSEIFDDQFSVERPDGSNFTLKIRSTKLEDSAMYFCASRLAGGKTQYFGPGTRLLVL.

CDR3 sequence reads: CASSWTGQGYEQYF. CDR3 coding DNA: TGCGCCAGCAGCTGGACGGGACAGGGCTACGAGCAGTACTTC. This rearrangement joins TRBV5-1 to TRBJ2-7; the match to TRBD1 covers 9 bases. The CDR3 covers 14 residues. The trim removed 3 bases at V and 3 bases at J, leaving 4 bases unmatched. Germline V CDR1 and CDR2: SGHRS, YFSETQ.